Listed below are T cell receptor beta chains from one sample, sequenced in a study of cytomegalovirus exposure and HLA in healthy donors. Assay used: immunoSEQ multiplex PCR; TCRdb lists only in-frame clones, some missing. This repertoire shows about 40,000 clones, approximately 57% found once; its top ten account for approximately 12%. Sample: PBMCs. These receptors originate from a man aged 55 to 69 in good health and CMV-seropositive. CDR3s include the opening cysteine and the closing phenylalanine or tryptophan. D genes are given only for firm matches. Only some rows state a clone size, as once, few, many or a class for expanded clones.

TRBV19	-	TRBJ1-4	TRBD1	CASSHPTGANEKLFF	TGTGCCAGTAGCCATCCGACAGGGGCCAATGAAAAACTGTTTTTT
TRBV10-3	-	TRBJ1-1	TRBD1	CAISATGGITEAFF	TGTGCCATCAGTGCTACAGGGGGCATCACTGAAGCTTTCTTT
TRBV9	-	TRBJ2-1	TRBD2	CASSSGAGTYNEQFF	TGTGCCAGCAGCTCGGGAGCGGGAACTTACAATGAGCAGTTCTTC
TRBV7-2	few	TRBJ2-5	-	CASSLVSGETQYF	TGTGCCAGCAGCTTAGTTTCCGGGGAGACCCAGTACTTC
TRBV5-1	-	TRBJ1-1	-	CASSAGLLNTEAFF	TGCGCCAGCAGCGCGGGACTGCTGAACACTGAAGCTTTCTTT
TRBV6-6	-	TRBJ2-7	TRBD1	CASTRGTGSYEQYF	TGTGCCAGCACTAGGGGGACAGGGAGCTACGAGCAGTACTTC
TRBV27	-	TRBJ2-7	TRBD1	CASRNRGTYEQYF	TGTGCCAGCAGGAACAGGGGAACCTACGAGCAGTACTTC
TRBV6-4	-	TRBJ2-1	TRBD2	CASRSSGRINEQFF	TGTGCCAGCCGCTCAAGCGGGAGGATCAATGAGCAGTTCTTC
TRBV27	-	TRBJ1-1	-	CASSFRGMNTEAFF	TGTGCCAGCAGTTTTCGAGGAATGAACACTGAAGCTTTCTTT
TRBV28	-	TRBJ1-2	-	CASREGTETLWGYTF	TGTGCCAGCAGGGAGGGGACGGAGACCTTGTGGGGCTACACCTTC
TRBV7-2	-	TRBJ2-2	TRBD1	CASSLRDRGIAGELFF	TGTGCCAGCAGCTTAAGGGACAGGGGGATTGCCGGGGAGCTGTTTTTT
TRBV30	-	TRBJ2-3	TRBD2	CAWRTSSTDTQYF	TGTGCCTGGAGGACTAGCAGCACAGATACGCAGTATTTT
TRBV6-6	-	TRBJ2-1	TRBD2	CASRSTSDYEQFF	TGTGCCAGCAGATCTACTAGCGACTATGAGCAGTTCTTC
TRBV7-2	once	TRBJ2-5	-	CASSFVVARTPAGTQYF	TGTGCCAGCAGCTTTGTGGTGGCTAGGACTCCCGCTGGGACCCAGTACTTC